The clone carrying this T cell receptor (beta chain) came up a few times. Sequencing of TCR beta was undertaken in CD8+ and CD4+ T cells derived from blood. This sample is drawn from a study of CD8 T cells in Susac syndrome. With random hexamers, reverse transcription was performed on roughly 0.5 to 1 ug of RNA. TCRdb recomputed calls from the immunoSEQ multiplex PCR reads with MiXCR, one row per CDR3 protein. The profile covers 250,000 to 350,000 distinct CDR3 sequences, with approximately 81% appearing a single time and 0.11% taken by the ten largest. The receptor comes from a human donor with multiple sclerosis. The sample was CD8+ T cells from PBMCs.

The chain's CDR3 is CASSLGGRVYEQYF. The CDR3 bases are TGCGCCAGCAGCTTGGGAGGGAGAGTGTACGAGCAGTACTTC. The chain recombines TRBV5-1 with TRBJ2-7; D may be TRBD2 (5 bases). CDR1 is SGHRS and CDR2 is YFSETQ in the germline V gene. The V and J ends lost 0 bases and 4 bases respectively, with 11 bases between them. The CDR3 extends over 14 amino acids. Full variable domain (rest looked up from reference TRBV5-1 and TRBJ2-7): KAGVTQTPRYLIKTRGQQVTLSCSPISGHRSVSWYQQTPGQGLQFLFEYFSETQRNKGNFPGRFSGRQFSNSRSEMNVSTLELGDSALYLCASSLGGRVYEQYFGPGTRLTVT.